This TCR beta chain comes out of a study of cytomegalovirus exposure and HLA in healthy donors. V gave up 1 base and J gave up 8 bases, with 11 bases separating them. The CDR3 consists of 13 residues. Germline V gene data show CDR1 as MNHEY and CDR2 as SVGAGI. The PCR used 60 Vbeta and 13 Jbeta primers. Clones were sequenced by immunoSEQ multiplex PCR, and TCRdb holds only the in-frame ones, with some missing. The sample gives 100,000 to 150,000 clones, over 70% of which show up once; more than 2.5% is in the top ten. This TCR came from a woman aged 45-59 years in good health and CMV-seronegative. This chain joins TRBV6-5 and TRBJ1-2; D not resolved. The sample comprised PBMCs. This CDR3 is CASSYFPVLGYTF. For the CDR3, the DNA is TGTGCCAGCAGTTACTTCCCGGTCCTGGGCTACACCTTC.